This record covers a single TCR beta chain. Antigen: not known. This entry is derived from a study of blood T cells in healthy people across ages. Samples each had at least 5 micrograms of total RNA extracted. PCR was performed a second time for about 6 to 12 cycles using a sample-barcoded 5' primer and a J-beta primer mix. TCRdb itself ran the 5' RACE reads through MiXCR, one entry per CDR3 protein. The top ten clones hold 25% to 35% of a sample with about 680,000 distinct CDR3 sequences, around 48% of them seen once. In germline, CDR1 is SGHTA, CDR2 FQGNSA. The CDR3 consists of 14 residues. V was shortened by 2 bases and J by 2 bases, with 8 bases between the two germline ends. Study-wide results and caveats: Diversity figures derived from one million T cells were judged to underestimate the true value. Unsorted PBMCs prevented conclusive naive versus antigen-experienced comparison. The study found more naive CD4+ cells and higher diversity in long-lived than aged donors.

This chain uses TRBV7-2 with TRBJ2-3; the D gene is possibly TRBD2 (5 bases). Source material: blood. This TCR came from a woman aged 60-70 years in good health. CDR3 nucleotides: TGTGCCAGCAGCTTAACGGGGTTCACAGATACGCAGTATTTT. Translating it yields CASSLTGFTDTQYF.